Described below is a single T cell receptor beta chain sequence and its context. The V gene's germline CDR1 is SGHAT and CDR2 FQNNGV. The CDR3 totals 13 residues. Germline trimming cut 6 bases from V and 9 bases from J; bases unmatched to any gene: 4. This entry comes from a study of cytomegalovirus exposure and HLA in healthy donors. Profiling relied on immunoSEQ multiplex PCR, and the TCRdb table lists in-frame clones only, not all of them. The sample lists nearly 80,000 clones; 90% to 95% were seen once. The rearrangement links TRBV11-2 to TRBJ1-4, with 10 bases lining up with TRBD1. This sequence was found in a woman in her twenties or thirties in good health and CMV-seronegative. The sequencing sample was made of PBMCs. The CDR3 bases are TGTGCCAGCAGGGGACAGGGGAGGCAAAAACTGTTTTTT. This sequence encodes CASRGQGRQKLFF.